A single sample is the source of the 18 T cell receptor beta chains below, sequenced in a study of cytomegalovirus exposure and HLA in healthy donors. It was with 60 Vbeta and 13 Jbeta primers that the PCR ran. Sequencing used immunoSEQ multiplex PCR; TCRdb keeps in-frame clones, though not all of them. The data show fewer than 250,000 clones, about 87% seen once. The sequenced sample was PBMCs. The receptors shown here come from a woman aged 18 to 35 in good health and CMV-seronegative.

This rearrangement joins TRBV15 to TRBJ1-4; D unclear. CDR1 LNHNV and CDR2 YYDKDF come from the germline V gene (reference sequence). The CDR3 is made up of 16 amino acids. Between the trimmed V and J ends, which lost 1 base and 7 bases, there was a span of 16 bases. CDR3 loop: CATSRVQDRGVEKLFF. CDR3 DNA: TGTGCCACCAGCAGAGTTCAGGACCGGGGAGTTGAAAAACTGTTTTTT. Full variable domain (missing parts from reference TRBV15 and TRBJ1-4): DAMVIQNPRYQVTQFGKPVTLSCSQTLNHNVMYWYQQKSSQAPKLLFHYYDKDFNNEADTPDNFQSRRPNTSFCFLDIRSPGLGDTAMYLCATSRVQDRGVEKLFFGSGTQLSVL.

The chain recombines TRBV6-5 with TRBJ2-3, with 7 positions matching TRBD2. V dropped 6 bases and J dropped 4; count of bases not matched to a gene: 10. The CDR3 has 15 residues. Germline CDR1 and CDR2: MNHEY and SVGAGI. The CDR3 loop is CASRMVAGASDTQYF. The CDR3 bases are TGTGCCAGCAGGATGGTGGCGGGAGCTTCAGATACGCAGTATTTT.

This clone is a singleton in its sample. The genes are TRBV6-4 and TRBJ2-2; D is perhaps TRBD1 (5 bases). Per the germline V gene, CDR1 is MRHNA and CDR2 is SNTAGT. The CDR3 spans 15 residues. The V gene lost 4 bases and the J gene lost 6 bases, with 15 bases spanning the gap. The chain's CDR3 is CASSVTLGASGELFF. CDR3 DNA: TGTGCCAGCAGTGTCACTCTTGGGGCGTCCGGGGAGCTGTTTTTT.

The chain carries TRBV6-5 and TRBJ1-6, with D perhaps TRBD1 (5 bases). V lost 3 bases and J lost 6, with 15 bases in between. The CDR3 loop spans 16 amino acids. The germline V gene has CDR1 MNHEY and CDR2 SVGAGI. CDR3 DNA sequence: TGTGCCAGCAGTTATGTTCGCGGCCAGGGTAATTCACCCCTCCACTTT. Its protein product is CASSYVRGQGNSPLHF.

This rearrangement joins TRBV6-6 to TRBJ1-4; TRBD1 matches 10 bases. Germline CDR1 reads MNHNY; CDR2 reads SVGAGI (reference sequence). The CDR3 spans 15 residues. Germline trimming cut 4 bases from V and 5 bases from J; bases unmatched to any gene: 4. This CDR3 reads CASSSDRGRNEKLFF. In DNA, the CDR3 is TGTGCCAGCAGTTCTGACAGGGGGCGGAATGAAAAACTGTTTTTT.

The genes are TRBV4-1 and TRBJ2-1, with TRBD2 matching 8 bases. Per the germline V gene, CDR1 is MGHRA and CDR2 is YSYEKL. Trimming took 5 bases from V and 0 from J; bases not matched to a gene: 3. The CDR3 spans 15 residues. The DNA of the CDR3 is TGCGCCAGCAGCAGGACTAGCCTCTCCTACAATGAGCAGTTCTTC. Amino acid sequence: CASSRTSLSYNEQFF.

This clone was recorded many times. V and J are TRBV30 and TRBJ2-2; 10 nucleotides agree with TRBD2. This CDR3 spans 15 amino acids. V was clipped by 0 bases and J by 6 bases; unmatched bases: 4. Germline CDR1 is GTSNPN and CDR2 is SVGIG (reference sequence). The CDR3 spells CAWSVLAGEPGELFF. Written as DNA, the CDR3 is TGTGCCTGGAGTGTGCTAGCGGGAGAGCCCGGGGAGCTGTTTTTT. The variable domain in full, completed from reference TRBV30 and TRBJ2-2, reads SQTIHQWPATLVQPVGSPLSLECTVEGTSNPNLYWYRQAAGRGLQLLFYSVGIGQISSEVPQNLSASRPQDRQFILSSKKLLLSDSGFYLCAWSVLAGEPGELFFGEGSRLTVL.

This chain uses TRBV19 with TRBJ2-3; D unresolved. The CDR3 totals 16 residues. Germline values: CDR1 LNHDA, CDR2 SQIVND (reference sequence). V lost 2 bases and J lost 5, with 17 bases in between. The CDR3 is CASSILESALQDTQYF. The CDR3 bases are TGTGCCAGTAGTATACTAGAGAGCGCCCTTCAAGATACGCAGTATTTT. The full variable domain, in which reference TRBV19 and TRBJ2-3 provide the parts outside the CDR3, is DGGITQSPKYLFRKEGQNVTLSCEQNLNHDAMYWYRQDPGQGLRLIYYSQIVNDFQKGDIAEGYSVSREKKESFPLTVTSAQKNPTAFYLCASSILESALQDTQYFGPGTRLTVL.

In this sample, this clone turned up once. J is TRBJ2-7 and V is TRBV4-3, with 8 bases aligning to TRBD2. The CDR3 runs to 14 residues. The germline V gene encodes CDR1 LGHNA and CDR2 YSLEER. After removal of 3 bases from V and 2 bases from J, the junction contained 3 bases not matched to a gene. This CDR3 is CASSQELAAYEQYF. The CDR3 DNA is TGCGCCAGCAGCCAGGAACTAGCGGCCTACGAGCAGTACTTC.

The chain recombines TRBV29-1 with TRBJ1-1; 7 nucleotides agree with TRBD1. Germline-derived CDR1 and CDR2 are SQVTM and ANQGSEA. Trimming at V came to 7 bases and at J to 1 base, leaving 6 bases not matched to a gene. This CDR3 has 13 residues. Here the CDR3 DNA reads TGCAGCGCTGGGACAGACGCGAACACTGAAGCTTTCTTT. It encodes CSAGTDANTEAFF.

V and J are TRBV4-1 and TRBJ1-1, with a tentative D call TRBD1 (6 bases). This CDR3 contains 18 residues. The germline V gene encodes CDR1 MGHRA and CDR2 YSYEKL. The ends were cut back, 6 bases at V and 2 bases at J, with 25 bases in the middle. The CDR3 protein is CASRHSGQPGTGNTEAFF. As DNA, the CDR3 is TGCGCCAGCAGACACTCCGGACAGCCCGGGACCGGTAACACTGAAGCTTTCTTT.

The rearrangement joins TRBV9 to TRBJ2-1; a possible D gene is TRBD2 (7 bases). V dropped 4 bases and J dropped 8 bases, with 16 bases sitting between them. Looked up from germline, CDR1 is SGDLS and CDR2 is YYNGEE. The CDR3 consists of 14 residues. Written as DNA, the CDR3 is TGTGCCAGCAGCCGAGGAGGGGGGGCACATGAGCAGTTCTTC. Amino acids: CASSRGGGAHEQFF.

The chain joins TRBV6-1 to TRBJ2-7, with 7 bases aligning to TRBD1. V lost 3 bases, J lost 2 bases, and 4 bases stayed unmatched. The CDR3 length is 14 residues. Germline-derived CDR1 and CDR2 are MNHNS and SASEGT. The CDR3 DNA follows: TGTGCCAGCAGTGACCAGGGACAGACCTACGAGCAGTACTTC. This sequence encodes CASSDQGQTYEQYF.

The V gene is TRBV27, the J gene TRBJ2-5, with TRBD1 matching 7 bases. The end of the DNA aligns better with TRBJ2-7, so the J call may be wrong. The CDR3 totals 13 residues. Per the germline V gene, CDR1 is MNHEY and CDR2 is SMNVEV (reference sequence). The chain's CDR3 is CASSLGTEYEQYF. The CDR3 bases are TGTGCCAGCAGTTTAGGGACAGAGTACGAGCAGTACTTC.

The V and J genes are TRBV5-1 and TRBJ1-2; 12 positions match TRBD1. V dropped 4 bases and J dropped 0; count of bases not matched to a gene: 7. Germline lookup yields CDR1 SGHRS and CDR2 YFSETQ. This CDR3 region has 17 residues. The DNA of the CDR3 is TGCGCCAGCAGCCCGGGACAGGGGGCCGGAGCTAACTATGGCTACACCTTC. Residues: CASSPGQGAGANYGYTF.

DNA for the CDR3: TGCGCCAGCAGCCAAGCAAACCTAGTCTCCTACAATGAGCAGTTCTTC. Amino acid sequence: CASSQANLVSYNEQFF. This sequence joins TRBV4-1 and TRBJ2-1; no firm D call. From germline, CDR1 is MGHRA and CDR2 YSYEKL. CDR3 length: 16 residues. V was trimmed by 1 base and J by 0 bases, leaving 10 bases between them.

This chain joins TRBV27 and TRBJ2-2; D call uncertain. The CDR3 length is 13 residues. V was clipped by 3 bases and J by 6 bases, with 8 bases between them. Germline CDR1 is MNHEY and CDR2 is SMNVEV (reference sequence). The CDR3 DNA reads as TGTGCCAGCAGTTTCCCCGGAGCCGGGGAGCTGTTTTTT. It translates to CASSFPGAGELFF.

The chain is built from TRBV6-6 and TRBJ1-3; the match to TRBD1 covers 8 bases. The trim removed 7 bases at V and 3 bases at J, leaving 8 bases unmatched. Germline V gene data show CDR1 as MNHNY and CDR2 as SVGAGI (reference sequence). There are 15 residues in the CDR3. The CDR3 sequence: CASKKGTGDGNTIYF. DNA of the CDR3: TGTGCCAGCAAAAAAGGGACAGGCGATGGAAACACCATATATTTT.